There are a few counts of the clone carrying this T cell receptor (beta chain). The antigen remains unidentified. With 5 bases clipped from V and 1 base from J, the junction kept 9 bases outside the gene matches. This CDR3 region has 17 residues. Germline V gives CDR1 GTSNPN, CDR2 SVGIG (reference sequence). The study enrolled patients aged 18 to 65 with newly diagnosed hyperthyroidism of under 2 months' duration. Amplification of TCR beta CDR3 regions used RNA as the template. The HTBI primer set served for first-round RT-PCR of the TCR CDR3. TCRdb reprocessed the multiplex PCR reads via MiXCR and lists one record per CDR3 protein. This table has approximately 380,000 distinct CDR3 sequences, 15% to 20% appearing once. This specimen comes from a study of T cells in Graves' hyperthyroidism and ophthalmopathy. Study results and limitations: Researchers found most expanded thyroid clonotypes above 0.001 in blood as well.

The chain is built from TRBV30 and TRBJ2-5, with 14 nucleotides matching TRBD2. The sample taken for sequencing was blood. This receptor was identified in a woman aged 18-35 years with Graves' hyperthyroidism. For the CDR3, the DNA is TGTGCCTGGTCAGGGACTAGCGGGGGCCGAATCCAAGAGACCCAGTACTTC. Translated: CAWSGTSGGRIQETQYF.